This entry features one T cell receptor beta chain sequence. Its antigen is undetermined. The data belong to a study of T-cell reconstitution after alpha-beta-depleted transplantation in children. Unique molecular identifiers were used in preparing the TCRbeta library. MiXCR, applied by TCRdb to the PCR reads, yields one record per CDR3 protein. Found here are around 960,000 distinct CDR3 sequences, roughly 29% of them singletons; the top ten hold roughly 28%. Findings of the study overall: As was reported, about two months after transplant, alpha-beta T cells came from several hundred expanded graft clones. Day-60 TCRbeta diversity that was high in some patients was derived from surviving recipient T cells and thymic progenitors. Once a year had passed after transplant, T-cell counts and diversity came mostly from newly produced T cells.

The receptor's source is a boy less than two years old who had a stem cell transplant for SCID, so the T cells may come from the graft donor. Here the sequenced sample was PBMCs, mostly from graft donor cells, taken 360 days after TCRalphabeta/CD19-depleted stem cell transplant.

Written as DNA, the CDR3 is TGCAGTGCTAGCATGGCCCAACGATGGACCTACGAGCAGTACTTC. It is translated as CSASMAQRWTYEQYF. This chain links TRBV20-1 with TRBJ2-7; D gene uncertain. The length of the CDR3 is 15 residues. The germline V gene encodes CDR1 DFQATT and CDR2 SNEGSKA (reference sequence). V lost 3 bases, J lost 2 bases, and 17 bases lay in between.